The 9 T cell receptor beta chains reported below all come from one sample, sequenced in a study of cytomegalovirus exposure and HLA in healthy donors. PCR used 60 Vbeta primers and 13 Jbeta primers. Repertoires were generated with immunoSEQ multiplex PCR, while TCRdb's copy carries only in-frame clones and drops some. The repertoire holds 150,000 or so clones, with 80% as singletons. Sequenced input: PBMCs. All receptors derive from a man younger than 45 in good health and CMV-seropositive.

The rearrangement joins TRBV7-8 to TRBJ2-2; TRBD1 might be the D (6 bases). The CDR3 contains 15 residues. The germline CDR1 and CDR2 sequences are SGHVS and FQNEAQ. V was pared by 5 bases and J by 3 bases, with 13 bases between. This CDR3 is CASSKIRQDTGELFF. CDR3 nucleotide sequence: TGTGCCAGCAGCAAAATTAGACAGGACACCGGGGAGCTGTTTTTT.

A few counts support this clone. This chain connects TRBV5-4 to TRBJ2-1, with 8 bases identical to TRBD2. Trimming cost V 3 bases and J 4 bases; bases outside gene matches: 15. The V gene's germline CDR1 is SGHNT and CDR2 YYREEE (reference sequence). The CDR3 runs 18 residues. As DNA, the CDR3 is TGTGCCAGCAGCTCGGGGGGGTCAGCGGGAGTGAGGTACAATGAGCAGTTCTTC. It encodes CASSSGGSAGVRYNEQFF.

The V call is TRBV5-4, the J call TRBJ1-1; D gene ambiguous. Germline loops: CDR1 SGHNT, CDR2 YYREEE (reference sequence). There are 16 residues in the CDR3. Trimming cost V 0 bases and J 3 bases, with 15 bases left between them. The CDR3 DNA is TGTGCCAGCAGCTTGGGGCAGGTGTTGGGTGACACTGAAGCTTTCTTT. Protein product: CASSLGQVLGDTEAFF.

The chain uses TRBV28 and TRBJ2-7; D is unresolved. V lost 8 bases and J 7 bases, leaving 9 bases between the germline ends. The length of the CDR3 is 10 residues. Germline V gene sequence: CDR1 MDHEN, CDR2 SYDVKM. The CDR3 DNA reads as TGTGCCAGCGGATTGAGGGAGCAGTACTTC. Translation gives CASGLREQYF.

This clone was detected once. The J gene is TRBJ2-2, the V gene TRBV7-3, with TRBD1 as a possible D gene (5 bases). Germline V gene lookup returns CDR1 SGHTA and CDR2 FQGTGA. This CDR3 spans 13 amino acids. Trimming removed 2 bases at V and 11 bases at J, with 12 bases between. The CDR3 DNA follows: TGTGCCAGCAGCTTAGGGCAGGGTCTAGAGCTGTTTTTT. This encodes CASSLGQGLELFF.

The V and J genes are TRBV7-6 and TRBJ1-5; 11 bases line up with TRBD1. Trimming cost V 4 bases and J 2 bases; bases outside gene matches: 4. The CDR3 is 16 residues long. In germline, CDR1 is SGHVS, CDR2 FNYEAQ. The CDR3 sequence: CASSSGGQGGNQPQHF. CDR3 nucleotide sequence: TGTGCCAGCAGCTCAGGGGGACAGGGGGGCAATCAGCCCCAGCATTTT.

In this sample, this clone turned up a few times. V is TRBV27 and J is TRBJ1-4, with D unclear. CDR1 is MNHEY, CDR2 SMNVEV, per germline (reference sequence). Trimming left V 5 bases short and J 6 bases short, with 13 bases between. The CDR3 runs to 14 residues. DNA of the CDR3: TGTGCCAGCAGTCTTGACATTAAGTATGAAAAACTGTTTTTT. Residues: CASSLDIKYEKLFF.

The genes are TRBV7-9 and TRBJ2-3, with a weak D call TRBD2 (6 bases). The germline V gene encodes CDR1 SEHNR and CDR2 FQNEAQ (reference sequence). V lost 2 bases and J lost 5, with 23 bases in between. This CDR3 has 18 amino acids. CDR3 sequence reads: CASSLNSDWRDIRDTQYF. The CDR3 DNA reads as TGTGCCAGCAGCTTAAACAGTGACTGGCGGGATATACGAGATACGCAGTATTTT. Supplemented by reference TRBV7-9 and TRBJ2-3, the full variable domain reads DTGVSQNPRHKITKRGQNVTFRCDPISEHNRLYWYRQTLGQGPEFLTYFQNEAQLEKSRLLSDRFSAERPKGSFSTLEIQRTEQGDSAMYLCASSLNSDWRDIRDTQYFGPGTRLTVL.

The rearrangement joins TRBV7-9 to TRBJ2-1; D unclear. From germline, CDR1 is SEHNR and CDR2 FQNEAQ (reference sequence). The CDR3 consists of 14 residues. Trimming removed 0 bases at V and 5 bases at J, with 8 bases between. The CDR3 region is CASSLATRNNEQFF. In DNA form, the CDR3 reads TGTGCCAGCAGCTTAGCGACTCGGAACAATGAGCAGTTCTTC.